The 15 T cell receptor beta chains presented below share a single source sample, sequenced in a study of spatial heterogeneity in lung cancer. TCRdb re-analysed the 5' RACE reads in MiXCR, keeping a single row per CDR3 protein. This table has roughly 70,000 distinct CDR3 sequences, around 9.3% appearing once. This sample's time point: blood at routine non-recurrence follow-up after resection. The sequenced sample was PBMCs, obtained at follow-up. Receptor source: a female donor with early-stage non-small cell lung cancer.

This chain joins TRBV7-2 and TRBJ2-1; weak D call: TRBD2 (5 bases). Deletions cut 1 base from V and 3 bases from J, with 10 bases between. Germline V gives CDR1 SGHTA, CDR2 FQGNSA. The CDR3 loop spans 15 amino acids. The CDR3 region is CASSLGLADYNEQFF. The DNA for the CDR3 is TGTGCCAGCAGCTTAGGGCTAGCAGACTACAATGAGCAGTTCTTC. The complete variable domain, with remaining parts taken from reference TRBV7-2 and TRBJ2-1, reads GAGVSQSPSNKVTEKGKDVELRCDPISGHTALYWYRQSLGQGLEFLIYFQGNSAPDKSGLPSDRFSAERTGGSVSTLTIQRTQQEDSAVYLCASSLGLADYNEQFFGPGTRLTVL.

This clonotype showed up many times. The chain is built from TRBV6-5 and TRBJ2-1; D may match TRBD1 or TRBD2 (5 bases each). The germline V and J ends were trimmed by 2 bases and 13 bases, with 18 bases remaining between them. The CDR3 is 14 residues long. Germline V gene sequence: CDR1 MNHEY, CDR2 SVGAGI. The CDR3 DNA reads as TGTGCCAGCAGTTACGACGGACTCAGGTGGGACCAGTTCTTC. It encodes CASSYDGLRWDQFF.

This clonotype has just a few counts. A much larger clone is a single base away; this may be a read error. The DNA of the CDR3 is TGCGGCGTCCGCCCGACAGGGAACGGGGAGCTGTTTTTT. Amino acids: CGVRPTGNGELFF. The J gene is TRBJ2-2, the V gene TRBV29-1; TRBD1 matches 7 bases. The germline gives CDR1 SQVTM, CDR2 ANQGSEA. There are 13 residues in the CDR3.

This rearrangement joins TRBV30 to TRBJ2-4, with TRBD2 matching 8 bases. V was pared by 0 bases and J by 6 bases, with 4 bases of the junction left unmatched. Per the germline V gene, CDR1 is GTSNPN and CDR2 is SVGIG (reference sequence). There are 14 residues in the CDR3. The CDR3, as DNA: TGTGCCTGGAGTGTACCGGGGGGGTCAAACATTCAGTACTTC. Protein product: CAWSVPGGSNIQYF.

About this clonotype itself: This clone may be a read error of a much larger clone one base away. In DNA form, the CDR3 reads TGTGCCAGCGGCTTAGTAGCGGGAGAGCTCAATGAGCAGTTCTTC. Protein sequence: CASGLVAGELNEQFF. The V call is TRBV7-8, the J call TRBJ2-1, with 9 bases matching TRBD2. Germline V gene lookup returns CDR1 SGHVS and CDR2 FQNEAQ. The CDR3 extends over 15 amino acids.

This clonotype was picked up many times. The V and J genes are TRBV12-3 or TRBV12-4 and TRBJ2-1; D may be TRBD1 (7 bases). V lost 4 bases and J lost 9, with 13 bases in between. This CDR3 has 13 amino acids. CDR3 sequence (DNA): TGTGCCAGCAGTTCCTCAGGGGGAGGTGAGCAGTTCTTC. Residues: CASSSSGGGEQFF.

The chain joins TRBV20-1 to TRBJ2-4, with no clear D. Germline lookup yields CDR1 DFQATT and CDR2 SNEGSKA (reference sequence). The CDR3 has 13 residues. The V end was cut by 6 bases, the J end by 0 bases, with 9 bases between. The CDR3 DNA follows: TGCAGTGCCCCGGGCCCAGCCAAAAACATTCAGTACTTC. It encodes CSAPGPAKNIQYF.

This clonotype came up many times. The V and J genes are TRBV5-1 and TRBJ2-7; D is ambiguous. The CDR3 totals 14 residues. CDR1 is SGHRS and CDR2 is YFSETQ in the germline V gene. The V end lost 2 bases, the J end lost 6 bases, and 15 bases lay between the germline ends. For the CDR3, the DNA is TGCGCCAGCAGCTTAGGCAGCGCTACTGGCGAGCAGTACTTC. Its translation: CASSLGSATGEQYF. The full variable domain, in which reference TRBV5-1 and TRBJ2-7 provide the parts outside the CDR3, is KAGVTQTPRYLIKTRGQQVTLSCSPISGHRSVSWYQQTPGQGLQFLFEYFSETQRNKGNFPGRFSGRQFSNSRSEMNVSTLELGDSALYLCASSLGSATGEQYFGPGTRLTVT.

This clonotype was seen more than once but under ten times. The rearrangement uses TRBV7-8 and TRBJ1-6; D might be TRBD1 (6 bases). The germline V gene encodes CDR1 SGHVS and CDR2 FQNEAQ. This CDR3 region has 15 residues. Trimming removed 6 bases from V and 7 bases from J, with 16 bases in between. The CDR3 region is CASRDRRFQNSPLHF. CDR3 DNA: TGTGCCAGCAGAGACAGGAGATTCCAAAATTCACCCCTCCACTTT.

This clonotype was observed a handful of times. J is TRBJ2-1 and V is TRBV5-1; no reliable D call. The CDR3 runs to 16 residues. With 1 base removed from V and 0 bases from J, the gap between germline ends came to 11 bases. The germline gives CDR1 SGHRS, CDR2 YFSETQ. CDR3 sequence (DNA): TGCGCCAGCAGCTTGAGTCACCCGAGCTCCTACAATGAGCAGTTCTTC. Protein product: CASSLSHPSSYNEQFF.

This clonotype was seen many times. The chain combines TRBV18 with TRBJ2-2; D gene ambiguous. V dropped 2 bases and J dropped 1 base, with 8 bases sitting between them. The CDR3 sequence is 15 residues long. Germline lookup yields CDR1 KGHSH and CDR2 LQKENI. The CDR3 DNA sequence: TGTGCCAGCTCACCAGGCAGGCTGAACACCGGGGAGCTGTTTTTT. The encoded protein is CASSPGRLNTGELFF.

This clonotype appeared a few times. The CDR3 loop reads CASSDSRLSQPQHF. The CDR3 DNA reads TGTGCCAGCAGTGATTCACGGCTGAGTCAGCCCCAGCATTTT. The V gene is TRBV2, the J gene TRBJ1-5; D unclear. Trimming cost V 3 bases and J 6 bases, with 12 bases left between them. Per the germline V gene, CDR1 is SNHLY and CDR2 is FYNNEI. This CDR3 contains 14 residues.

This chain links TRBV2 with TRBJ1-5; D is perhaps TRBD1 (6 bases). Germline V gene sequence: CDR1 SNHLY, CDR2 FYNNEI. CDR3 length: 13 residues. V shed 6 bases and J shed 9 bases, with 15 bases lying between them. As DNA, the CDR3 is TGTGCCAGCAGACAGACAGGAGATCGGCCCCAGCATTTT. Translated, it gives CASRQTGDRPQHF.

The sample holds many counts of this clonotype. V gene TRBV11-1 combines with J gene TRBJ2-2; D is unresolved. From germline, CDR1 is SGHAT and CDR2 FQDESV (reference sequence). The CDR3 contains 13 residues. V was cut by 5 bases and J by 4 bases, with 8 bases left in between. The chain's CDR3 is CASSQSSTGELFF. DNA for the CDR3: TGTGCCAGCAGCCAGTCCAGCACCGGGGAGCTGTTTTTT.

This clonotype has ten or more counts. This chain uses TRBV4-1 with TRBJ2-7, with 7 positions matching TRBD2. Germline values: CDR1 MGHRA, CDR2 YSYEKL. The CDR3 sequence is 17 residues long. J lost 4 bases, V lost 0 bases, and 12 bases had no gene match. CDR3 in amino acids: CASSQEGWTGGGYEQYF. The DNA of the CDR3 is TGCGCCAGCAGCCAAGAAGGTTGGACGGGAGGTGGATACGAGCAGTACTTC.